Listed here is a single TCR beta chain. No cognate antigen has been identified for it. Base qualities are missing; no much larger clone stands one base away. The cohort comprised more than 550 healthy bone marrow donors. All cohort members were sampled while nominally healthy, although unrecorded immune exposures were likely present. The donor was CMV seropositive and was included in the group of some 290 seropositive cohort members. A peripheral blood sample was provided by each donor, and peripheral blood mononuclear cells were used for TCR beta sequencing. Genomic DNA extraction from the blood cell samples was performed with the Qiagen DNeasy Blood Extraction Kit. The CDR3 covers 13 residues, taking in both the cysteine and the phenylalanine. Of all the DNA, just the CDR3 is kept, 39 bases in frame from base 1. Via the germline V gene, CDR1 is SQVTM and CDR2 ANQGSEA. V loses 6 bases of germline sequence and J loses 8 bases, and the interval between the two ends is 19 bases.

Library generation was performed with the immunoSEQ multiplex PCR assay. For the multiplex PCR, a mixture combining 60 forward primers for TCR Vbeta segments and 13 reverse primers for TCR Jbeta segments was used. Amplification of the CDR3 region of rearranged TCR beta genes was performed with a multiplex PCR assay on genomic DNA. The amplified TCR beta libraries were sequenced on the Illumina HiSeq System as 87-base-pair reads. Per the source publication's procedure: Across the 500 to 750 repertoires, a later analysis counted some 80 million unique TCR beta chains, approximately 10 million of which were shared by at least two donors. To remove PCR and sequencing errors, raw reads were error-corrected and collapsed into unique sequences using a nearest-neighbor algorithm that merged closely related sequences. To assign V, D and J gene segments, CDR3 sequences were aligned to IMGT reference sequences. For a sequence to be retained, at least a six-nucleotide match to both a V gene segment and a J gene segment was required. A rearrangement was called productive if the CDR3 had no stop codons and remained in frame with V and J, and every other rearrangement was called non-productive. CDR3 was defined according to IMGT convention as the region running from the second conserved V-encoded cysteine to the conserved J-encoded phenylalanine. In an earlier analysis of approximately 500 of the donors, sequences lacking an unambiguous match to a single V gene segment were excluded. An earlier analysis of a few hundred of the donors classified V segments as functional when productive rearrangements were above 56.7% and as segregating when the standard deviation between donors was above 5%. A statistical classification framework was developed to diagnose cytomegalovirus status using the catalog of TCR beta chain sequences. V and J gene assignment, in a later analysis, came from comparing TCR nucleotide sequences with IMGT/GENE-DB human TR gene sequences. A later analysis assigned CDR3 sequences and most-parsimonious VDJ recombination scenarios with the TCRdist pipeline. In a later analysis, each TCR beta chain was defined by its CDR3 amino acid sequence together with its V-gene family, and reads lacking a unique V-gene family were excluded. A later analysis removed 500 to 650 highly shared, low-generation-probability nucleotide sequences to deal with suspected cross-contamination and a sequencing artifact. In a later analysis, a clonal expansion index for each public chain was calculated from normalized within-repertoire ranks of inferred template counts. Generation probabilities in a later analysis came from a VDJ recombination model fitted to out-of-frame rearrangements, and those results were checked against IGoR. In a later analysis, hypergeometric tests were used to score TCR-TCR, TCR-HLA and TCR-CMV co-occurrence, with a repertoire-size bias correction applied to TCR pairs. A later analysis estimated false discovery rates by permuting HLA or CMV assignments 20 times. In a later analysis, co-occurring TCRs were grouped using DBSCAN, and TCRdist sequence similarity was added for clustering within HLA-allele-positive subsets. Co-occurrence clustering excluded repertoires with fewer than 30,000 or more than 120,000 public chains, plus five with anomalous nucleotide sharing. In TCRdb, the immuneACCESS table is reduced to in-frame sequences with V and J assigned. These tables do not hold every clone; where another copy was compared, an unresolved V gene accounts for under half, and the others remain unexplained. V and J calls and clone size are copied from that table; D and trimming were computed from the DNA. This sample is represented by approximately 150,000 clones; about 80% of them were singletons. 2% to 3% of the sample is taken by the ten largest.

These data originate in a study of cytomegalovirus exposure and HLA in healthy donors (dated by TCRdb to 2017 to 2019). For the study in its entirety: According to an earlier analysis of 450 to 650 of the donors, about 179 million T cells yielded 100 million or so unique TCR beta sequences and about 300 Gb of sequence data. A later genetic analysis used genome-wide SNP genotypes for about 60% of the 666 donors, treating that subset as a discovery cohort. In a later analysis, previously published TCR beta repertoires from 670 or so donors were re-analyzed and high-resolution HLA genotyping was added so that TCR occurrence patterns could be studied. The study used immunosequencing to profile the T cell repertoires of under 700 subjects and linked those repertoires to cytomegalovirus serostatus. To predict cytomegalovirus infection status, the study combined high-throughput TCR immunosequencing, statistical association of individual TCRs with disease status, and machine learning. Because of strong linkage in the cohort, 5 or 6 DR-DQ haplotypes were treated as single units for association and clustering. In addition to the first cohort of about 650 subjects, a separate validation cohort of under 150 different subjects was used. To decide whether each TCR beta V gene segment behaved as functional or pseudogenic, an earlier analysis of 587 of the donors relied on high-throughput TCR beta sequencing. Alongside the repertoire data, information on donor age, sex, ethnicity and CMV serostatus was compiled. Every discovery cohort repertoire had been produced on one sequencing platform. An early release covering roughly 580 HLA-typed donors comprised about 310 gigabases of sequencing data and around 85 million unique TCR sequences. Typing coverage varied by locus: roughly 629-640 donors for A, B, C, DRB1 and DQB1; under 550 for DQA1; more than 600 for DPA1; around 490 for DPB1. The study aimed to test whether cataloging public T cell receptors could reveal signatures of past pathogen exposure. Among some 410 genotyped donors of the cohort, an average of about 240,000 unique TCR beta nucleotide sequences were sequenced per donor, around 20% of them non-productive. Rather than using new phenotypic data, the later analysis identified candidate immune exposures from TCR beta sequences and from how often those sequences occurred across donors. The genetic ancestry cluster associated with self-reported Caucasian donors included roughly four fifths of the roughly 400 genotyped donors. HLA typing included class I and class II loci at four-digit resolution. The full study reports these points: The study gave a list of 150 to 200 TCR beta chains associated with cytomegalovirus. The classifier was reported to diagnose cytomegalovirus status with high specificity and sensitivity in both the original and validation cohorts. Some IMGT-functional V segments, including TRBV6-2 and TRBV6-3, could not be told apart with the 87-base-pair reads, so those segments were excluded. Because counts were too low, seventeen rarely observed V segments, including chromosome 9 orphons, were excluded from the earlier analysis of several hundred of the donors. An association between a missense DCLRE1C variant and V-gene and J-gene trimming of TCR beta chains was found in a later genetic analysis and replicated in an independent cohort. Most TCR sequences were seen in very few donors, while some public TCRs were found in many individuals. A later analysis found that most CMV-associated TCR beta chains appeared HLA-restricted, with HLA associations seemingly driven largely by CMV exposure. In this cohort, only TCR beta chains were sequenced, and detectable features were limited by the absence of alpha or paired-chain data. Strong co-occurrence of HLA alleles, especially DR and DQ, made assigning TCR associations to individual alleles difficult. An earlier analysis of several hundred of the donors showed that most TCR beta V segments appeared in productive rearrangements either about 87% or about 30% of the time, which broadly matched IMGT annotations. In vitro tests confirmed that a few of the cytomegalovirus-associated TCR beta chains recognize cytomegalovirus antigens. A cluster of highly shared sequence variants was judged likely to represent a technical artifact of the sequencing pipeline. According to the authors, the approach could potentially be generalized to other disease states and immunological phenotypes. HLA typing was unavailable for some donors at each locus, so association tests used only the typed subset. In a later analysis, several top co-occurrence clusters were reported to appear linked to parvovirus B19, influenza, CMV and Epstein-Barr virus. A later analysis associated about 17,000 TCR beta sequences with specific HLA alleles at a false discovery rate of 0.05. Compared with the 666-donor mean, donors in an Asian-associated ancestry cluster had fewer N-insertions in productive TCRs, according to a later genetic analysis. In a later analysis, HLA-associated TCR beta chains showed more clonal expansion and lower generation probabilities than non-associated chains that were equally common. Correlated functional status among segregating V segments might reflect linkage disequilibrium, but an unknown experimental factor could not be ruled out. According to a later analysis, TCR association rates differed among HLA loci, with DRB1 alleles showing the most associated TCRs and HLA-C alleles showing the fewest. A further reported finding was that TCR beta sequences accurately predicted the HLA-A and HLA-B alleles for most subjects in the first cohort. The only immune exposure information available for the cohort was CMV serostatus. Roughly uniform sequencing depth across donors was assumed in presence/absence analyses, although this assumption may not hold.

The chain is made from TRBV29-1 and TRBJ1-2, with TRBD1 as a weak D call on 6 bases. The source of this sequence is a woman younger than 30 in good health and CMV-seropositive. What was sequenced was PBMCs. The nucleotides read TGCAGCGTGGATATACAGGGCCTCGGGGGCTACACCTTC. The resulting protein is CSVDIQGLGGYTF.